This T cell receptor (beta chain) was sequenced during a study of shared clonotypes between healthy human individuals. Study in general: Per donor, three plates held CD4 naive cells, three held CD4 memory, two held CD8 naive and one held CD8 memory.

Every subset had its genomic DNA shared out evenly among several immunoSEQ plates. In the original workflow: Junction-only immunoSEQ sequences carried no quality scores, so filtering differed. Sequenced by immunoSEQ multiplex PCR; TCRdb stores in-frame clones only, minus some. D and trimming were read from the DNA, whereas the V and J calls and clone size are those reported in that table. Of some 700,000 clones listed, 90% are singletons. The V gene's germline CDR1 is SGHDT and CDR2 YYEEEE. This CDR3 region has 14 residues. V gave up 3 bases and J gave up 4 bases, with 13 bases separating them. The source material was memory CD8+ T cells from PBMCs. As for subset: CD45RO+ cells pooled with CCR7-negative TemRA cells. This chain connects TRBV5-6 to TRBJ1-2; D is possibly TRBD1 (5 bases). This TCR was sampled from a man aged 18 to 35 in good health. Some clones in this sample may be carry-over from other donors' samples. The CDR3 loop is CASSWPTGGYGYTF. As DNA, the CDR3 is TGTGCCAGCAGCTGGCCGACGGGGGGCTATGGCTACACCTTC.